The rows below give T cell receptor beta chains drawn from one sample of a study of blood T cell repertoires in COVID-19. Assay used: immunoSEQ multiplex PCR; TCRdb lists only in-frame clones, some missing. The sample consists of around 88,000 clones, around three quarters of them appearing once. Sequencing was carried out using peripheral blood. Receptors were obtained from a man aged 50 or older who had recovered from COVID-19. CDR3s include the opening cysteine and the closing phenylalanine or tryptophan. D genes are given only for firm matches. Where a row states a size, it is once, few, many or the class of an expanded clone; other rows omit it.

v_call	d_call	clone_size	j_call	cdr3_nt	cdr3_aa
TRBV6-4	TRBD1	.	TRBJ1-2	TGTGCCAGCAGTGGGACAGGGGGGGATGGCTACACCTTC	CASSGTGGDGYTF
TRBV11-3	TRBD1	.	TRBJ2-7	TGTGCCAGCAGCTTAAGACAGGGTAACTACGAGCAGTACTTC	CASSLRQGNYEQYF
TRBV19	.	.	TRBJ1-5	TGTGCCAGTAGTATCTCGGCGGAGAGGCCCCAGCATTTT	CASSISAERPQHF
TRBV20-1	.	.	TRBJ1-4	TGCAGTATAAGGCGGGATGAAAAACTGTTTTTT	CSIRRDEKLFF
TRBV7-3	TRBD2	.	TRBJ2-1	TGTGCCAGCAGCTTTAGGCCTAGCGGGGTCAATGAGCAGTTCTTC	CASSFRPSGVNEQFF
TRBV6-5	.	.	TRBJ1-2	TGTGCCAGCAGTTACGGTCAGGGATACTATGGCTACACCTTC	CASSYGQGYYGYTF
TRBV19	TRBD1	.	TRBJ2-7	TGTGCCAGTAGTATAGAGGGGACAGCAAAATCTTACGAGCAGTACTTC	CASSIEGTAKSYEQYF
TRBV2	TRBD1	.	TRBJ2-6	TGTGCCAGCAGTGAAATGGGACAGCCCGGTGGTGGGGCCAACGTCCTGACTTTC	CASSEMGQPGGGANVLTF
TRBV6-2/TRBV6-3	TRBD2	.	TRBJ2-7	TGTGCCAGCAGTCCCAAAACTAGCGGGAGCTACGAGCAGTACTTC	CASSPKTSGSYEQYF
TRBV4-1	.	.	TRBJ1-5	TGCGCCAGCAGCCAAGATGGTGCAGGGGAACAGCCCCAGCATTTT	CASSQDGAGEQPQHF
TRBV4-3	TRBD2	.	TRBJ2-7	TGCGCCAGCAGCCCTACTAGCGGGATGTCCTACGAGCAGTACTTC	CASSPTSGMSYEQYF
TRBV19	.	once	TRBJ1-2	TGTGCCAGCCGGGCCGGGGTTATCGGGCTAAATGGCTACACCTTC	CASRAGVIGLNGYTF
TRBV27	TRBD1	.	TRBJ1-2	TGTGCCAGCAGTTTTACAGGGGGTTTATGCACCTTC	CASSFTGGLCTF
TRBV19	.	.	TRBJ1-1	TGTGCCAGTAGCCAAACTTGGACCCGGGGCACTGAAGCTTTCTTT	CASSQTWTRGTEAFF
TRBV24-1	.	once	TRBJ1-2	TGTGCCACTTACGACAGCTATGGCTACACCTTC	CATYDSYGYTF
TRBV24-1	.	.	TRBJ1-2	TGTGCCACCAGTGATCCCCCTGGGGGGAAGAATGGCTACACCTTC	CATSDPPGGKNGYTF
TRBV18	.	.	TRBJ2-7	TGTGCCAGCTCACCGGAGAGCGAGCAGTACTTC	CASSPESEQYF
TRBV6-4	TRBD2	.	TRBJ2-7	TGTGCCAGCAGTGGCTTACTAGCGGGGTGGGGCGAGCAGTACTTC	CASSGLLAGWGEQYF
TRBV23-1	.	.	TRBJ2-7	TGCGCCAGCAGTCACCCTACCCGGTCCTACGAGCAGTACTTC	CASSHPTRSYEQYF
TRBV29-1	.	.	TRBJ1-1	TGCAGCGCTCAGAACACTGAAGCTTTCTTT	CSAQNTEAFF
TRBV27	TRBD2	.	TRBJ2-1	TGTGCCAGCAGTACCCGACTAGCGGGAGGGAACTACAATGAGCAGTTCTTC	CASSTRLAGGNYNEQFF
TRBV2	TRBD1	.	TRBJ1-2	TGTGCCAGCACCCAGGGACAGGGTAGATTTGATGGCTACACCTTC	CASTQGQGRFDGYTF
TRBV9	.	.	TRBJ1-5	TGTGCCAGCAGCGTAGATTCAGGGGCAAGTCAGCCCCAGCATTTT	CASSVDSGASQPQHF
TRBV19	.	once	TRBJ1-1	TGTGCCAGTAGTCCTCTTGCAGGGATTAGGACTGAAGCTTTCTTT	CASSPLAGIRTEAFF
TRBV9	TRBD2	.	TRBJ2-3	TGTGCCAGCAGCGTAGCTTTGACTAGCGGGCAGACAGATACGCAGTATTTT	CASSVALTSGQTDTQYF
TRBV7-3	TRBD1	.	TRBJ2-3	TGTGCCAGCAGCCTCGGGACAGGGATAGATACGCAGTATTTT	CASSLGTGIDTQYF
TRBV3-1/TRBV3-2	.	.	TRBJ1-1	TGTGCCAGCAGCCAAAAAGGGGGAACTGAAGCTTTCTTT	CASSQKGGTEAFF
TRBV10-2	TRBD1	.	TRBJ2-7	TGCGCCATTTCCCGGGACAGGTTTTACGAGCAGTACTTC	CAISRDRFYEQYF
TRBV5-5	TRBD1	.	TRBJ2-1	TGTGCCAGCAGCATAGTGACAGGGTACAATGAGCAGTTCTTC	CASSIVTGYNEQFF
TRBV4-1	TRBD1	once	TRBJ2-3	TGCGCCAGCAGCCGTGGGCCTACCGGGACAGGGCGCACAGATACGCAGTATTTT	CASSRGPTGTGRTDTQYF
TRBV10-3	.	.	TRBJ2-5	TGTGCCATCAGTGACCAAAGTCGAGGATCTGTGGAGACCCAGTACTTC	CAISDQSRGSVETQYF
TRBV6-6	TRBD1	.	TRBJ1-2	TGTGCCAGCAGTCCGCAGGGGGCGGAAGGCTACACCTTC	CASSPQGAEGYTF
TRBV15	.	.	TRBJ1-1	TGTGCCACCAGCAGACCGGACAGCGGAGCTTTCTTT	CATSRPDSGAFF
TRBV6-1	.	.	TRBJ2-7	TGTGCCAGCAGTGAAAGGTCAGGGCGTTATGAGCAGTACTTC	CASSERSGRYEQYF
TRBV4-1	.	.	TRBJ2-7	TGCGCCAGCAGCCAAGATCGGAGGGGAGGGGGCGAGCAGTACTTC	CASSQDRRGGGEQYF
TRBV9	TRBD2	.	TRBJ2-1	TGTGCCAGCAGCGTTAGCGGGAGGATCGACAATGAGCAGTTCTTC	CASSVSGRIDNEQFF
TRBV7-2	TRBD1	.	TRBJ1-5	TGTGCCAGCAGCTCACGGGACAGGGGTTTGGATCAGCCCCAGCATTTT	CASSSRDRGLDQPQHF
TRBV2	.	.	TRBJ1-6	TGTGCCAGCATAATCACAGAGACTTCACCCCTCCACTTT	CASIITETSPLHF
TRBV25-1	.	.	TRBJ2-2	TGTGCCAGCAGTCGCAGGGGGCGGGAGTTGTCCGGGGAGCTGTTTTTT	CASSRRGRELSGELFF
TRBV19	.	.	TRBJ2-3	TGTGCCAGTACCACGGGGTATACGGGAGTTATTAGAACAGATACGCAGTATTTT	CASTTGYTGVIRTDTQYF
TRBV2	TRBD1	.	TRBJ1-1	TGTGCCAGCCGTTCGGGACAGGGCTCTGAAGCTTTCTTT	CASRSGQGSEAFF
TRBV7-2	.	once	TRBJ2-7	TGTGCCAGCACTCTGGGGGGTTACTCCTACGAGCAGTACTTC	CASTLGGYSYEQYF
TRBV5-1	.	few	TRBJ1-1	TGCGCCAGCAGCTCCGGACTGATGAACACTGAAGCTTTCTTT	CASSSGLMNTEAFF
TRBV2	TRBD1	.	TRBJ2-3	TGTGCCAGCAGTGCCGACAGGGTAAGACCAGATACGCAGTATTTT	CASSADRVRPDTQYF
TRBV19	TRBD1	.	TRBJ1-5	TGTGCCACCAAGACAGGGGGGCAGCCCCAGCATTTT	CATKTGGQPQHF
TRBV9	.	.	TRBJ2-7	TGTGCCAGCAGCGTGACGAGCGGCTACGAGCAGTACTTC	CASSVTSGYEQYF
TRBV9	TRBD1	.	TRBJ2-2	TGTGCCAGCAGCGTAGAAGGGACAGCGAACACCGGGGAGCTGTTTTTT	CASSVEGTANTGELFF
TRBV19	.	.	TRBJ1-1	TGTGCCAGTAGTATTAGTGGGAACACTGAAGCTTTCTTT	CASSISGNTEAFF
TRBV11-1	.	.	TRBJ2-7	TGTGCCAGCAGCGGAAGACAGACCTACGAGCAGTACTTC	CASSGRQTYEQYF
TRBV10-3	TRBD1	.	TRBJ1-1	TGTGCCATCAGTGGGGGGCAGGGGGCTTTGAACACTGAAGCTTTCTTT	CAISGGQGALNTEAFF
TRBV9	TRBD2	.	TRBJ2-5	TGTGCCAGCAGCGTAACTGGGACTAGCGGACGTCAAGAGACCCAGTACTTC	CASSVTGTSGRQETQYF
TRBV4-2	TRBD2	.	TRBJ2-1	TGTGCCAGCAGCCAAGGGGTGGGTAGCGGGATTTACAATGAGCAGTTCTTC	CASSQGVGSGIYNEQFF
TRBV5-4	.	.	TRBJ2-7	TGTGCCACCGGGTTGCTCTCCTACGAGCAGTACTTC	CATGLLSYEQYF
TRBV6-2/TRBV6-3	TRBD1	.	TRBJ1-5	TGTGCCAGCAGTTTCGGACAGGAAAATCAGCCCCAGCATTTT	CASSFGQENQPQHF
TRBV3-1/TRBV3-2	TRBD1	.	TRBJ1-1	TGTGCCAGCAGCTCCCACAGGGGCGAAGGAGCTTTCTTT	CASSSHRGEGAFF